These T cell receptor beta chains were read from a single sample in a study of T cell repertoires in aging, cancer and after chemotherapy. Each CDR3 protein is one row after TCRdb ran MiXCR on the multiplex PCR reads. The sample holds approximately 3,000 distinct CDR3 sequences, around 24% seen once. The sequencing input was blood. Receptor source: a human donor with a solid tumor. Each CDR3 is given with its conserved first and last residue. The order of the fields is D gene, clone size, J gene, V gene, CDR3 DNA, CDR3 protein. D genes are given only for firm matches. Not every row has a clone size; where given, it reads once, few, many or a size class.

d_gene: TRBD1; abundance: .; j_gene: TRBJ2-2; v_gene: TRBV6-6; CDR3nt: TGTGCCAGCAGTTACTTGGGACAGGTGAACACCGGGGAGCTGTTTTTT; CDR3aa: CASSYLGQVNTGELFF
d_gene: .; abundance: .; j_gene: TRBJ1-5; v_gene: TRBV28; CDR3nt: TGTGCCAGCAGTTCATGGGAGCCCAAACCCCAGCATTTT; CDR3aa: CASSSWEPKPQHF
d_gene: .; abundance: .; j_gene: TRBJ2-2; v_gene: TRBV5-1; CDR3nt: TGCGCCAGCAGTAGGGACAAGGCGGACACCGGGGAGCTGTTTTTT; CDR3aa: CASSRDKADTGELFF
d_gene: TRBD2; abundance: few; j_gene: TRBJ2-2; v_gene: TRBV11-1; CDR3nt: TGTGCCAGCAGCTTAACAGCCGGGGGGACCGGGGAGCTGTTTTTT; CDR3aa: CASSLTAGGTGELFF
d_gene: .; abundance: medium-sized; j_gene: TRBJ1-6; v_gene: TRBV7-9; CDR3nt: TGTGCCAGCAGCTTAGCGAGCGCCCGAGGAGGTTCACCCCTCCACTTT; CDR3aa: CASSLASARGGSPLHF
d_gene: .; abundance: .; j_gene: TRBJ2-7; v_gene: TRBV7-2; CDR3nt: TGTGCCAGCAGCCGAACTCTCCGGGAGACAGCAACCACCTACGAGCAGTACTTC; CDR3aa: CASSRTLRETATTYEQYF
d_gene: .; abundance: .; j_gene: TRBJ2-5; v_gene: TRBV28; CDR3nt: TGTGCCAGCAGTTCCCCTTCCTCAGGGCTGTTGAGAGAGACCCAGTACTTC; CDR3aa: CASSSPSSGLLRETQYF
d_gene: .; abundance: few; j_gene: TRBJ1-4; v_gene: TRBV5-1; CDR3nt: TGCGCCAGCAGCTTAGGGGCAAATGAAAAACTGTTTTTT; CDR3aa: CASSLGANEKLFF
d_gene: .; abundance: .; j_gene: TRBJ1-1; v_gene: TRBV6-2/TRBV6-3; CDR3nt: TGTGCCAGCAGTACAACCGGGTCACGGGACACTGAAGCTTTCTTT; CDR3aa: CASSTTGSRDTEAFF
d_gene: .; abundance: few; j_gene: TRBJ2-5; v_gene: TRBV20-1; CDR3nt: TGCAGTGCGTATCGAAGCGGGCAAGAGACCCAGTACTTC; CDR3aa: CSAYRSGQETQYF
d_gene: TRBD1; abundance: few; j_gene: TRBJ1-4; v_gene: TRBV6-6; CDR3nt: TGTGCCAGCACCGAAAAAGGACAGGGGGAGGCCCGGGGAAAACTGTTTTTT; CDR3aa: CASTEKGQGEARGKLFF
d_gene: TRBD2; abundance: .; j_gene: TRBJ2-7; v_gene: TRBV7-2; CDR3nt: TGTGCCAGCAGCCCTGTCCCCAGCGGGAGGAACGAGCAGTACTTC; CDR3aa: CASSPVPSGRNEQYF
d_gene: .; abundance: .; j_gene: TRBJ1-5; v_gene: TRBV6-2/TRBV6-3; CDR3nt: TGTGCCAGCAGTTCAGGGTGGCGCAACAATCAGCCCCAGCATTTT; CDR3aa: CASSSGWRNNQPQHF
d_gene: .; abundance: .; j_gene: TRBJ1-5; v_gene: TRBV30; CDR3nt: TGTGCCTGGAGTAAGGGGATCAATCAGCCCCAGCATTTT; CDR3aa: CAWSKGINQPQHF
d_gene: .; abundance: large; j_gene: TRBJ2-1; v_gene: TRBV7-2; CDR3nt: TGTGCCAGCAGCTTAGCGGGAGTAAGCAATGAGCAGTTCTTC; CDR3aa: CASSLAGVSNEQFF
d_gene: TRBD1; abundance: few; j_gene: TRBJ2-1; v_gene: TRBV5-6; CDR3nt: TGTGCCAGCAGCTCCGGGACAGGAGGGTACAATGAGCAGTTCTTC; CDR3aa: CASSSGTGGYNEQFF
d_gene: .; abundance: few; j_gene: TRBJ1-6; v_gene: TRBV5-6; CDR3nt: TGTGCCAGCTCCTATGGCTCGGGGAATTCACCCCTCCACTTT; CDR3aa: CASSYGSGNSPLHF
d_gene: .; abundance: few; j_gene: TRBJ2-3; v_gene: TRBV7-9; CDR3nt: TGTGCCAGCAGCTCTCGAGCGGAGGGGGCAGATACGCAGTATTTT; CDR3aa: CASSSRAEGADTQYF
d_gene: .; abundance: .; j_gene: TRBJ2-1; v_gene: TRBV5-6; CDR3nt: TGTGCCAGCAGCCCAGACAGGACCCGCCACGAGCAGTTCTTC; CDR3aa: CASSPDRTRHEQFF
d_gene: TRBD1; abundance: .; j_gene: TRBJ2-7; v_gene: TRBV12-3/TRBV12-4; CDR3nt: TGTGCCAGCAGTGAAGCCGGGACAGGGCTCGACGAGCAGTACTTC; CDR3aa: CASSEAGTGLDEQYF
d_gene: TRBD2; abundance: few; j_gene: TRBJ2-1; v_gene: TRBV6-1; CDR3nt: TGTGCCAGCAGTGGGGAACTAGCGGGAATCTATGAGCAGTTCTTC; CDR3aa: CASSGELAGIYEQFF
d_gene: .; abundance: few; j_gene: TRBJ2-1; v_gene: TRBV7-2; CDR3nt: TGTGCCAGCAGCTTTTTTCTTTTTGGCCAGAAGGACAATGAGCAGTTCTTC; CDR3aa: CASSFFLFGQKDNEQFF
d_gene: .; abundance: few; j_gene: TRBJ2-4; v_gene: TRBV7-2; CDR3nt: TGTGCCAGCAGCTTAGAAACCTACCCAGCCAAAAACATTCAGTACTTC; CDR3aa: CASSLETYPAKNIQYF
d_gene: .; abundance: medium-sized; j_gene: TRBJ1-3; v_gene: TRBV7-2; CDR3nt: TGTGCCAGCAGCTCGACAGGCACCTCTGGAAACACCATATATTTT; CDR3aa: CASSSTGTSGNTIYF
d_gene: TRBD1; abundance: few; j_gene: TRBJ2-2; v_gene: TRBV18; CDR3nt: TGTGCCAGCTCACCGACAGGGACCAACACCGGGGAGCTGTTTTTT; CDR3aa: CASSPTGTNTGELFF
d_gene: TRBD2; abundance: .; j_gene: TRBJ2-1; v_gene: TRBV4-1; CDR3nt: TGCGCCAGCAGCCACCAACTAGCGGGGGGTTACAATGAGCAGTTCTTC; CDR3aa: CASSHQLAGGYNEQFF
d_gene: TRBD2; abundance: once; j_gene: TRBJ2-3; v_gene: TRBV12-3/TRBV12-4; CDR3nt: TGTGCCAGCAACCCAAGCGGGGGTGGAGATACGCAGTATTTT; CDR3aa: CASNPSGGGDTQYF
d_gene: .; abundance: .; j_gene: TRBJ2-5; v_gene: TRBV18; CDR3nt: TGTGCCAGCTCACCTCAAGAGACCCAGTACTTC; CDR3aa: CASSPQETQYF
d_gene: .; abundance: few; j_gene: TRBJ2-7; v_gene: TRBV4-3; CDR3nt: TGCGCCAGCAGCCAGAACACGGGTTGGGACTACGAGCAGTACTTC; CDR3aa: CASSQNTGWDYEQYF
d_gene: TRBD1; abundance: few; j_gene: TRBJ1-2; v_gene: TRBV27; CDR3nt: TGTGCCAGCAGTATCGGGACAGGAATGGACAACTATGGCTACACCTTC; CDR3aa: CASSIGTGMDNYGYTF
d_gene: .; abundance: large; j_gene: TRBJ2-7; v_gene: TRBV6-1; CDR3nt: TGTGCCAGCAGTGAAGGAGGTCAGGGGAGTTACGAGCAGTACTTC; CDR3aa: CASSEGGQGSYEQYF
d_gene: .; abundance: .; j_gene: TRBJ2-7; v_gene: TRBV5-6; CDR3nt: TGTGCCAGCAGCTCAGGTTACGAGCAGTACTTC; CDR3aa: CASSSGYEQYF
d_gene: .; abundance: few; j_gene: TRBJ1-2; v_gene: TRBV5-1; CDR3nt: TGCGCCAGCAGCTTGGCCCTCGACAGCGCTAATGGCTACACCTTC; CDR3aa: CASSLALDSANGYTF
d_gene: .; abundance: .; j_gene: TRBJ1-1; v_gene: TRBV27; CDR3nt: TGTGCCAGCAGTTTGGCCGCCGCGATGTCGAACACTGAAGCTTTCTTT; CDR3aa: CASSLAAAMSNTEAFF
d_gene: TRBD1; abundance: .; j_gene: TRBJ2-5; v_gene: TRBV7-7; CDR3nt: TGTGCCAGCAGCGAGGGACAGGGACAGACCCAGTACTTC; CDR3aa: CASSEGQGQTQYF
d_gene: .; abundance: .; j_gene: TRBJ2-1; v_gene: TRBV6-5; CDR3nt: TGTGCCAGCAGGGCAGACGTCAATGAGCAGTTCTTC; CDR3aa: CASRADVNEQFF
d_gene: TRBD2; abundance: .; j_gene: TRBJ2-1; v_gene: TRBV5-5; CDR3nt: TGTGCCAGCATCTCTAGCGGGACGCAGAATGAGCAGTTCTTC; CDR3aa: CASISSGTQNEQFF
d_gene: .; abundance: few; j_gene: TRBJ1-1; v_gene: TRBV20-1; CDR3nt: TGCAGTGCTAGAGATTTGGAGTTCTCGAACACTGAAGCTTTCTTT; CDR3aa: CSARDLEFSNTEAFF
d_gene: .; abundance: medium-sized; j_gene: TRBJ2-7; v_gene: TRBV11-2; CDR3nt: TGTGCCAGCAGGGCTGTGGACGAGCAGTACTTC; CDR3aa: CASRAVDEQYF
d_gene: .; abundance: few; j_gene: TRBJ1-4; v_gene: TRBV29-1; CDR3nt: TGCAGCGTTGGAATTGAAAGGGCAACTAATGAAAAACTGTTTTTT; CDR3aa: CSVGIERATNEKLFF
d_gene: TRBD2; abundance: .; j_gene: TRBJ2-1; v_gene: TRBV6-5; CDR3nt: TGTGCCAGCAGTCGACTAGCGGGGAGCCGGGGGGATGAGCAGTTCTTC; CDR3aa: CASSRLAGSRGDEQFF
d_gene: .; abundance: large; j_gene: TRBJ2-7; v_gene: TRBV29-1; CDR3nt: TGCAGCGTTGAAGGTCCAGGGCTCCACGAGCAGTACTTC; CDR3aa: CSVEGPGLHEQYF
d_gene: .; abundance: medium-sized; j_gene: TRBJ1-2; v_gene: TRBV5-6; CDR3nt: TGTGCCAGCAGCTTGGAATACTATGGCTACACCTTC; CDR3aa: CASSLEYYGYTF